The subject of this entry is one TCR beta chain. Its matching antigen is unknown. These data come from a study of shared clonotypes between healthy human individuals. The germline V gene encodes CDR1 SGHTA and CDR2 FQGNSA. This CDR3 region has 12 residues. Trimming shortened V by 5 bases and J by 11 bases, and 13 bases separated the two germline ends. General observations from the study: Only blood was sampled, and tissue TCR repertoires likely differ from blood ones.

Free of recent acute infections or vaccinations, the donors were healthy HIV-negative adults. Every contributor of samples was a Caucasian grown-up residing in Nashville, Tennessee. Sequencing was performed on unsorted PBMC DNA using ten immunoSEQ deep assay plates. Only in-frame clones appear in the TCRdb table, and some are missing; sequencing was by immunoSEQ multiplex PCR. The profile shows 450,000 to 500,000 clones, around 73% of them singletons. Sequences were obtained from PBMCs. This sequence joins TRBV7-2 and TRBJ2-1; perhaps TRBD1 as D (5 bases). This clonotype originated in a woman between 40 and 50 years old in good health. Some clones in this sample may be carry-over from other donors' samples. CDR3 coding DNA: TGTGCCAGCAGCAGTCGGTGGGGCCAGCAGTTCTTC. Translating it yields CASSSRWGQQFF. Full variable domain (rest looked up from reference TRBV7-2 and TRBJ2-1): GAGVSQSPSNKVTEKGKDVELRCDPISGHTALYWYRQSLGQGLEFLIYFQGNSAPDKSGLPSDRFSAERTGGSVSTLTIQRTQQEDSAVYLCASSSRWGQQFFGPGTRLTVL.